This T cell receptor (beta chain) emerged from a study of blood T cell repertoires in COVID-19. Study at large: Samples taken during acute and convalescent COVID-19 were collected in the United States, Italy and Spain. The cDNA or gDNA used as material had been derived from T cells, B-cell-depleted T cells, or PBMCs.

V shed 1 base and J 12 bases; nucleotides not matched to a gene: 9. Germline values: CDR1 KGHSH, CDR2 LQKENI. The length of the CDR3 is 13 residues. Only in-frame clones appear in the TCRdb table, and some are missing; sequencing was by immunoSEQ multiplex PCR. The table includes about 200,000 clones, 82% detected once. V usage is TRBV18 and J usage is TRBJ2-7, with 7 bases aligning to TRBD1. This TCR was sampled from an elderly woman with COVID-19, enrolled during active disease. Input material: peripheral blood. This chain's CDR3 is CASSPQGGDSPYF. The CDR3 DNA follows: TGTGCCAGCTCACCACAAGGGGGCGACTCCCCGTACTTC.